The clone carrying this TCR beta chain was counted a single time. The antigen remains undetermined. The CDR3 has 12 residues. Germline CDR1 reads ENHRY; CDR2 reads SYGVKD. Trimming removed 10 bases from V and 6 bases from J, with 14 bases in between. This sample is part of a study of T cell responses to AZD1222 COVID-19 vaccine. Study conclusions and caveats: Repertoire samples came only from after the peak T cell response. Among vaccine-associated CD4 TCRs, coverage spanned spike, with dominance at 160-218 and 743-854.

Libraries were prepared by immunoSEQ multiplex PCR; TCRdb keeps only in-frame clonotypes and omits some of them. The sample lists about 150,000 clones, 80% to 90% seen once, with 5.5% to 7% in the top ten. The V gene is TRBV10-3, the J gene TRBJ2-3, with D possibly TRBD1 on 6 matching bases. The sequence derives from an adult who had recovered from COVID-19. The specimen was peripheral blood, collected after recovery from COVID-19. In DNA form, the CDR3 reads TGTGCCACCTTAACAGGGTTCGATACGCAGTATTTT. This sequence encodes CATLTGFDTQYF.